The clone carrying this T cell receptor beta chain was counted between two and nine times. Its antigen remains unidentified. These data originate in a study of cytomegalovirus exposure and HLA in healthy donors. Study-level background: Approximately 77 million unique TCRs from HLA-typed donors were held in an early release of data.

Germline values: CDR1 MNHEY, CDR2 SMNVEV (reference sequence). V was clipped by 6 bases and J by 6 bases; unmatched bases: 4. CDR3 size: 14 residues. PCR amplification relied on 60 Vbeta primers (plus 13 Jbeta primers). Repertoires were generated with immunoSEQ multiplex PCR, while TCRdb's copy carries only in-frame clones and drops some. Of 65,000 to 80,000 clones listed, approximately 79% are singletons. Study-level results: With DRB1 most and HLA-C fewest, TCR association rates differed between HLA loci in a later analysis. A reported reduction in N-insertions relative to the roughly 710-donor mean was seen in an Asian-associated ancestry cluster in a later analysis. Cytomegalovirus association was listed for roughly 160 TCR beta chains.

The sample comprised PBMCs. The receptor's source is a middle-aged woman in good health and CMV-seropositive. The chain uses TRBV27 and TRBJ2-3; TRBD2 matches at 12 bases. The CDR3 protein is CASSPTSGGDTQYF. For the CDR3, the DNA is TGTGCCAGCAGCCCGACTAGCGGGGGTGATACGCAGTATTTT.